These T cell receptor beta chains were read from a single sample in a study of T-cell reconstitution after alpha-beta-depleted transplantation in children. One entry per CDR3 protein, called by TCRdb with MiXCR from the PCR reads. This sample has approximately 50,000 distinct CDR3 sequences; under 6% occur once, and the top ten carry over 25%. Source: PBMCs, mostly from graft donor cells, taken 60 days after TCRalphabeta/CD19-depleted stem cell transplant. The receptors stem from a female patient between 2 and 15 years old who had a stem cell transplant for aplastic anemia, so the T cells may come from the graft donor. Each CDR3 is given with its conserved first and last residue. D genes are given only for firm matches. Not every row has a clone size; where given, it reads once, few, many or a size class.

v_call: TRBV3-1
j_call: TRBJ1-6
d_call: .
clone_size: few
cdr3_aa: CASSRLLGDSPLHF
cdr3_nt: TGTGCCAGCAGCCGCCTCCTAGGGGATTCACCCCTCCACTTT

v_call: TRBV5-6
j_call: TRBJ1-5
d_call: TRBD1
clone_size: many
cdr3_aa: CASSLGDRLDQPQHF
cdr3_nt: TGTGCCAGCAGCTTGGGGGACAGGCTTGATCAGCCCCAGCATTTT

v_call: TRBV6-1
j_call: TRBJ2-2
d_call: .
clone_size: few
cdr3_aa: CASSETPRELFF
cdr3_nt: TGTGCCAGCAGTGAAACACCCCGGGAGCTGTTTTTT

v_call: TRBV20-1
j_call: TRBJ1-5
d_call: TRBD1
clone_size: many
cdr3_aa: CSARSPGGPDQPQHF
cdr3_nt: TGCAGTGCTAGGTCCCCAGGGGGCCCCGATCAGCCCCAGCATTTT

v_call: TRBV29-1
j_call: TRBJ1-4
d_call: .
clone_size: many
cdr3_aa: CSVSRGRKNEKLFF
cdr3_nt: TGCAGCGTGTCAAGGGGACGGAAGAATGAAAAACTGTTTTTT

v_call: TRBV27
j_call: TRBJ1-1
d_call: .
clone_size: many
cdr3_aa: CASSQGWKNTEAFF
cdr3_nt: TGTGCCAGCAGTCAGGGGTGGAAGAACACTGAAGCTTTCTTT

v_call: TRBV29-1
j_call: TRBJ1-2
d_call: .
clone_size: medium-sized
cdr3_aa: CSVAGQPANYGYTF
cdr3_nt: TGCAGCGTCGCCGGACAGCCAGCTAACTATGGCTACACCTTC

v_call: TRBV7-6
j_call: TRBJ2-7
d_call: TRBD2
clone_size: many
cdr3_aa: CASSGLDGLEQYF
cdr3_nt: TGTGCCAGCAGCGGACTAGATGGGCTCGAGCAGTACTTC

v_call: TRBV7-2
j_call: TRBJ2-7
d_call: TRBD1
clone_size: many
cdr3_aa: CASSSGQLSSYEQYF
cdr3_nt: TGTGCCAGCAGCTCGGGACAGCTTAGCTCCTACGAGCAGTACTTC

v_call: TRBV20-1
j_call: TRBJ1-6
d_call: .
clone_size: .
cdr3_aa: CSTTSASYNSPLHF
cdr3_nt: TGCAGTACGACTTCCGCCTCCTATAATTCACCCCTCCACTTT

v_call: TRBV5-1
j_call: TRBJ2-7
d_call: .
clone_size: many
cdr3_aa: CASSPRGGIGSYEQYF
cdr3_nt: TGCGCCAGCAGCCCCAGAGGAGGGATAGGCTCCTACGAGCAGTACTTC

v_call: TRBV6-2/TRBV6-3
j_call: TRBJ2-6
d_call: .
clone_size: many
cdr3_aa: CASRAGANVLTF
cdr3_nt: TGTGCCAGCAGGGCTGGGGCCAACGTCCTGACTTTC

v_call: TRBV11-1
j_call: TRBJ2-1
d_call: .
clone_size: many
cdr3_aa: CASSFGPERNNEQFF
cdr3_nt: TGTGCCAGCAGCTTCGGTCCAGAACGGAACAATGAGCAGTTCTTC

v_call: TRBV18
j_call: TRBJ2-7
d_call: TRBD2
clone_size: few
cdr3_aa: CASSPLVAGAVYEQYF
cdr3_nt: TGTGCCAGCTCACCACTTGTAGCGGGGGCCGTCTACGAGCAGTACTTC

v_call: TRBV6-2/TRBV6-3
j_call: TRBJ2-5
d_call: TRBD1
clone_size: many
cdr3_aa: CASRQGAAETQYF
cdr3_nt: TGTGCCAGCAGACAGGGGGCAGCAGAGACCCAGTACTTC

v_call: TRBV5-1
j_call: TRBJ2-7
d_call: .
clone_size: many
cdr3_aa: CASSPGGTLYEQYF
cdr3_nt: TGCGCCAGCAGCCCCGGCGGGACACTCTACGAGCAGTACTTC

v_call: TRBV19
j_call: TRBJ2-7
d_call: TRBD1
clone_size: many
cdr3_aa: CASSSDRVGYEQYF
cdr3_nt: TGTGCCAGTAGCTCGGACAGGGTAGGATACGAGCAGTACTTC

v_call: TRBV20-1
j_call: TRBJ2-3
d_call: .
clone_size: many
cdr3_aa: CSARPGDTQYF
cdr3_nt: TGCAGTGCTAGGCCTGGGGATACGCAGTATTTT

v_call: TRBV29-1
j_call: TRBJ1-1
d_call: .
clone_size: many
cdr3_aa: CSASQGPMNTEAFF
cdr3_nt: TGCAGCGCCTCACAAGGTCCTATGAACACTGAAGCTTTCTTT

v_call: TRBV7-3
j_call: TRBJ2-1
d_call: TRBD1
clone_size: many
cdr3_aa: CASSLTGYEQFF
cdr3_nt: TGTGCCAGCAGCTTGACAGGGTATGAGCAGTTCTTC

v_call: TRBV19
j_call: TRBJ2-1
d_call: .
clone_size: .
cdr3_aa: CASSISTRYNEQFF
cdr3_nt: TGTGCCAGTAGTATATCCACTAGATACAATGAGCAGTTCTTC

v_call: TRBV27
j_call: TRBJ2-3
d_call: TRBD1
clone_size: many
cdr3_aa: CASSPSTGGWADTQYF
cdr3_nt: TGTGCCAGCAGTCCGTCAACAGGGGGCTGGGCAGATACGCAGTATTTT

v_call: TRBV24-1
j_call: TRBJ1-5
d_call: .
clone_size: few
cdr3_aa: CATSDGNQPQHF
cdr3_nt: TGTGCCACCAGTGACGGCAATCAGCCCCAGCATTTT

v_call: TRBV7-9
j_call: TRBJ2-2
d_call: .
clone_size: few
cdr3_aa: CASSLPAGELFF
cdr3_nt: TGTGCCAGCAGCTTACCGGCCGGGGAGCTGTTTTTT

v_call: TRBV16
j_call: TRBJ2-7
d_call: TRBD1
clone_size: .
cdr3_aa: CASGWGQGTYEQYF
cdr3_nt: TGTGCCAGCGGCTGGGGACAGGGGACCTACGAGCAGTACTTC

v_call: TRBV28
j_call: TRBJ2-1
d_call: TRBD2
clone_size: few
cdr3_aa: CASSLFRDYLYNEQFF
cdr3_nt: TGTGCCAGCAGTTTATTCCGGGACTATTTATACAATGAGCAGTTCTTC

v_call: TRBV20-1
j_call: TRBJ2-5
d_call: TRBD2
clone_size: many
cdr3_aa: CSASSSPSGRRETQYF
cdr3_nt: TGCAGTGCTAGTTCCTCCCCTAGCGGGAGACGAGAGACCCAGTACTTC

v_call: TRBV6-6
j_call: TRBJ2-7
d_call: TRBD2
clone_size: few
cdr3_aa: CASSYRAGIYEQYF
cdr3_nt: TGTGCCAGCAGTTACAGAGCGGGGATCTACGAGCAGTACTTC

v_call: TRBV7-8
j_call: TRBJ2-1
d_call: .
clone_size: many
cdr3_aa: CASSLSEAFNEQFF
cdr3_nt: TGTGCCAGCAGCTTATCCGAGGCATTCAATGAGCAGTTCTTC

v_call: TRBV6-6
j_call: TRBJ2-7
d_call: .
clone_size: many
cdr3_aa: CASSYWGVGYEQYF
cdr3_nt: TGTGCCAGCAGTTACTGGGGTGTAGGCTACGAGCAGTACTTC

v_call: TRBV14
j_call: TRBJ2-3
d_call: .
clone_size: few
cdr3_aa: CASSLLRDSNTDTQYF
cdr3_nt: TGTGCCAGCAGCCTACTCCGGGACTCTAACACAGATACGCAGTATTTT

v_call: TRBV9
j_call: TRBJ2-3
d_call: TRBD2
clone_size: many
cdr3_aa: CASSVVAGGSTDTQYF
cdr3_nt: TGTGCCAGCAGCGTAGTAGCGGGAGGTTCCACAGATACGCAGTATTTT

v_call: TRBV28
j_call: TRBJ2-5
d_call: .
clone_size: many
cdr3_aa: CASSLGGARKETQYF
cdr3_nt: TGTGCCAGCAGCCTGGGGGGGGCACGAAAAGAGACCCAGTACTTC

v_call: TRBV3-1
j_call: TRBJ2-2
d_call: TRBD2
clone_size: many
cdr3_aa: CASRGLGYYGELFF
cdr3_nt: TGTGCCAGCCGAGGACTAGGATATTACGGGGAGCTGTTTTTT

v_call: TRBV10-2
j_call: TRBJ1-4
d_call: .
clone_size: many
cdr3_aa: CASARAIATNEKLFF
cdr3_nt: TGCGCCAGCGCCAGGGCCATTGCAACTAATGAAAAACTGTTTTTT

v_call: TRBV20-1
j_call: TRBJ2-1
d_call: TRBD2
clone_size: many
cdr3_aa: CSASPPLAGGRNEQFF
cdr3_nt: TGCAGTGCCTCCCCCCCACTAGCGGGAGGGCGGAATGAGCAGTTCTTC

v_call: TRBV7-9
j_call: TRBJ1-2
d_call: .
clone_size: .
cdr3_aa: CASSRSLTGGGYGYTF
cdr3_nt: TGTGCCAGCAGCCGCTCCCTGACCGGGGGGGGCTATGGCTACACCTTC

v_call: TRBV9
j_call: TRBJ2-5
d_call: .
clone_size: many
cdr3_aa: CASSVSPRAFQETQYF
cdr3_nt: TGTGCCAGCAGCGTATCCCCTAGGGCATTCCAAGAGACCCAGTACTTC

v_call: TRBV20-1
j_call: TRBJ1-2
d_call: .
clone_size: .
cdr3_aa: CSASTGSRGYTF
cdr3_nt: TGCAGTGCTAGTACAGGGAGTCGTGGCTACACCTTC

v_call: TRBV5-5
j_call: TRBJ1-5
d_call: .
clone_size: many
cdr3_aa: CASSLWGIGNQPQHF
cdr3_nt: TGTGCCAGCAGCTTGTGGGGTATTGGCAATCAGCCCCAGCATTTT

v_call: TRBV7-2
j_call: TRBJ2-7
d_call: TRBD2
clone_size: many
cdr3_aa: CASSLAPTSGTTYEQYF
cdr3_nt: TGTGCCAGCAGCTTAGCCCCGACTAGCGGGACCACCTACGAGCAGTACTTC

v_call: TRBV5-1
j_call: TRBJ2-3
d_call: .
clone_size: many
cdr3_aa: CASSSVTDTQYF
cdr3_nt: TGCGCCAGCAGCTCTGTCACCGATACGCAGTATTTT